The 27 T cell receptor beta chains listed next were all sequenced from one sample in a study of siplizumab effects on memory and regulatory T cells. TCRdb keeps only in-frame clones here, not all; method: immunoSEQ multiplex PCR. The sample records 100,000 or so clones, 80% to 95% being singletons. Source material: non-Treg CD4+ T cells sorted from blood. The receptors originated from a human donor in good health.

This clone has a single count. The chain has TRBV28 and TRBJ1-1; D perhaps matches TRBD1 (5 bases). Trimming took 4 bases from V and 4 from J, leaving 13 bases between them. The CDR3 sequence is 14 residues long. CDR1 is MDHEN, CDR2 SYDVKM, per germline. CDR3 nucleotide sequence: TGTGCCAGCAGTTACTCCCCAGGGAGCACTGAAGCTTTCTTT. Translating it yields CASSYSPGSTEAFF.

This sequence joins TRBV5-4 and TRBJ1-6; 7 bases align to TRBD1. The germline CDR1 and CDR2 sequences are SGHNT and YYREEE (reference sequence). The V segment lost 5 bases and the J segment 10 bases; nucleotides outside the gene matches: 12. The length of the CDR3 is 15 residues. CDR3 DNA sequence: TGTGCCAGCAGTCTTTCACAGGGGATGAGATCACCCCTCCACTTT. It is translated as CASSLSQGMRSPLHF.

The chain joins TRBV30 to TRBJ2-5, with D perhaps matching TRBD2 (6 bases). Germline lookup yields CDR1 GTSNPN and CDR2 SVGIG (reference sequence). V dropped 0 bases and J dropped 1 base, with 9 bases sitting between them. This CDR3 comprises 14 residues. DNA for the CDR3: TGTGCCTGGAGTGTGGGGGGATCCCAAGAGACCCAGTACTTC. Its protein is CAWSVGGSQETQYF.

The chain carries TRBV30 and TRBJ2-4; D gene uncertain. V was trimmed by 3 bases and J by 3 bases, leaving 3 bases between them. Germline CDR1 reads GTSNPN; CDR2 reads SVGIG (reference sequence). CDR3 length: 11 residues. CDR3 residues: CAWSDKNIQYF. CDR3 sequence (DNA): TGTGCCTGGAGCGACAAAAACATTCAGTACTTC.

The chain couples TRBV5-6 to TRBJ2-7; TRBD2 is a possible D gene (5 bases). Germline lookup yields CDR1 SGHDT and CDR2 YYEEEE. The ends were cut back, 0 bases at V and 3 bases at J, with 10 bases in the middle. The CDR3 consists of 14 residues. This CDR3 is CASSLVARSYEQYF. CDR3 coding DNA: TGTGCCAGCAGCTTGGTAGCGCGGAGCTACGAGCAGTACTTC. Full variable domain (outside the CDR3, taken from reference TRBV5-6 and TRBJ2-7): DAGVTQSPTHLIKTRGQQVTLRCSPKSGHDTVSWYQQALGQGPQFIFQYYEEEERQRGNFPDRFSGHQFPNYSSELNVNALLLGDSALYLCASSLVARSYEQYFGPGTRLTVT.

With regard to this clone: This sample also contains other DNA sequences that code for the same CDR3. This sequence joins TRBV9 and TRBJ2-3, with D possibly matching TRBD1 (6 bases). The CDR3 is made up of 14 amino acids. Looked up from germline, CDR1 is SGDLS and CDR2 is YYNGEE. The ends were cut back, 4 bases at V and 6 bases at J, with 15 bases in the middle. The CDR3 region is CASSFRTETDTQYF. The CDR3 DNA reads TGTGCCAGCAGCTTCCGGACAGAGACGGATACGCAGTATTTT.

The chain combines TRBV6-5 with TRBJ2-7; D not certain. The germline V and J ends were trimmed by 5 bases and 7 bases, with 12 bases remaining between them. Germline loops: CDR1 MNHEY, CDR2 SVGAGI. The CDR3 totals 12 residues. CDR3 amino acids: CASSEARREQYF. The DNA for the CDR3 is TGTGCCAGCAGTGAAGCGCGTAGGGAGCAGTACTTC.

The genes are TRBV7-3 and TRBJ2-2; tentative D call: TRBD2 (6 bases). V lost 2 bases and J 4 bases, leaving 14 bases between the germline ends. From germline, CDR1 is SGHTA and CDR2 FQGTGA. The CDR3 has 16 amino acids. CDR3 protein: CASSLASGEGTGELFF. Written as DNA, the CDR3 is TGTGCCAGCAGCTTAGCCTCGGGAGAGGGCACCGGGGAGCTGTTTTTT.

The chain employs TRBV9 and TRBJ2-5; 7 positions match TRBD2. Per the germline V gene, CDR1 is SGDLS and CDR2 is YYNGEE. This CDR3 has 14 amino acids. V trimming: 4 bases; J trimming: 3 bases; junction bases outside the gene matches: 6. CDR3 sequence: CASSPWGGEETQYF. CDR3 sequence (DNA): TGTGCCAGCAGCCCCTGGGGGGGAGAAGAGACCCAGTACTTC.

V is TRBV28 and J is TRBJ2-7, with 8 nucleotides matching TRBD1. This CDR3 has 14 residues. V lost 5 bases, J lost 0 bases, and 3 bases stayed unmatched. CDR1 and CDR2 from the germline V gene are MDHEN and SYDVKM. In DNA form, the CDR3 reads TGTGCCAGCAGTCCTGGGACAGGCTCCTACGAGCAGTACTTC. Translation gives CASSPGTGSYEQYF.

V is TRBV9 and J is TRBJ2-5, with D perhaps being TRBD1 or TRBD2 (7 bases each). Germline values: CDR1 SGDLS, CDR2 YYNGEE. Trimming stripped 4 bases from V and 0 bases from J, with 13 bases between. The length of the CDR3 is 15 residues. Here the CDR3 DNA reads TGTGCCAGCAGCTTCAGGGGGGGCAACCAAGAGACCCAGTACTTC. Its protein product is CASSFRGGNQETQYF.

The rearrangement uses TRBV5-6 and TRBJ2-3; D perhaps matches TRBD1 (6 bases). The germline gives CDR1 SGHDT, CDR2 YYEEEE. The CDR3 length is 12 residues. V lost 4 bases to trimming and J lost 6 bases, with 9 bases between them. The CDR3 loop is CASSQTGDTQYF. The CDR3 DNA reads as TGTGCCAGCAGCCAAACAGGGGATACGCAGTATTTT.

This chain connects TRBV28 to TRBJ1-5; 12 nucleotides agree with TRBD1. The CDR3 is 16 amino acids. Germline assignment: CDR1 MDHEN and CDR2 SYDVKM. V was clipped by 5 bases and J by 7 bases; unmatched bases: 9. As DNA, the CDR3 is TGTGCCAGCAGTACCTCGGGACAGGGGGCTTGGCAGCCCCAGCATTTT. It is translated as CASSTSGQGAWQPQHF.

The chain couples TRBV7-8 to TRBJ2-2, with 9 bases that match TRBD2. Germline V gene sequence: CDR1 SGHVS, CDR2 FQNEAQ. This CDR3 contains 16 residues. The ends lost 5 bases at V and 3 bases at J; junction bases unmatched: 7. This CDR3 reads CASSPNSGRHTGELFF. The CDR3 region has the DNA TGTGCCAGCAGCCCCAATAGCGGGAGACACACCGGGGAGCTGTTTTTT.

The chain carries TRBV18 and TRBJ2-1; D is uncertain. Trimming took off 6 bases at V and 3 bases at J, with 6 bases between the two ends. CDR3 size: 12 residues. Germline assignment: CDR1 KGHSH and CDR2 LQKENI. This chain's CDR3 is CASSRDYNEQFF. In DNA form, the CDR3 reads TGTGCCAGCTCGCGCGACTACAATGAGCAGTTCTTC.

For the CDR3, the DNA is TGTGCCAGCAGCCTTGACGGGTCGCAATCCTACGAGCAGTACTTC. Translating it yields CASSLDGSQSYEQYF. The chain carries TRBV6-5 and TRBJ2-7; unclear D gene. This CDR3 comprises 15 residues. V shed 6 bases and J shed 1 base, with 16 bases lying between them. Germline lookup yields CDR1 MNHEY and CDR2 SVGAGI.

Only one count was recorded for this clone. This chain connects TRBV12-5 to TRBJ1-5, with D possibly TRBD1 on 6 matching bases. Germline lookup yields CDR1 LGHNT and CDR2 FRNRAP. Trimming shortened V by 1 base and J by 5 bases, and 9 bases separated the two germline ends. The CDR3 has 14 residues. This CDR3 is CASGLGTEDQPQHF. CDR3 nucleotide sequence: TGTGCTAGTGGTTTGGGGACAGAAGATCAGCCCCAGCATTTT. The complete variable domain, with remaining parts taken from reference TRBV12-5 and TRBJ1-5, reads DARVTQTPRHKVTEMGQEVTMRCQPILGHNTVFWYRQTMMQGLELLAYFRNRAPLDDSGMPKDRFSAEMPDATLATLKIQPSEPRDSAVYFCASGLGTEDQPQHFGDGTRLSIL.

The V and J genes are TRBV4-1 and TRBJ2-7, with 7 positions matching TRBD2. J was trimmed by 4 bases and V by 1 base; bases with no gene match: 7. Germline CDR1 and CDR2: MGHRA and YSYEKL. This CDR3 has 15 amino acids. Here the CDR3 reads CASSQATGLVYEQYF. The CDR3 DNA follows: TGCGCCAGCAGCCAAGCTACCGGACTAGTTTACGAGCAGTACTTC.

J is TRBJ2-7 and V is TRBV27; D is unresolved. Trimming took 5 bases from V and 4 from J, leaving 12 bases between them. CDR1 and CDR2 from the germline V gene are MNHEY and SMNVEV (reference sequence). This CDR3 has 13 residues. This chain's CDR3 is CASSTPRQYEQYF. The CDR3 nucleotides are TGTGCCAGCAGTACCCCCCGCCAGTACGAGCAGTACTTC.

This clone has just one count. The CDR3 loop is CASSFLGGRSTEAFF. CDR3 bases: TGTGCCAGCAGCTTTTTGGGGGGCCGGAGCACTGAAGCTTTCTTT. This chain connects TRBV5-8 to TRBJ1-1, with D perhaps TRBD1 (6 bases). V shed 2 bases and J shed 4 bases, with 15 bases lying between them. The CDR3 is made up of 15 amino acids. CDR1 is SGHTS, CDR2 YDEGEE, per germline.

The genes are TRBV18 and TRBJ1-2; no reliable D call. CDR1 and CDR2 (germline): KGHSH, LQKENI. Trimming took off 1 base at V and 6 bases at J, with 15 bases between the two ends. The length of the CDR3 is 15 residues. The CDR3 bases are TGTGCCAGCTCACCACGGCAGAGAGGTGCTGATGGCTACACCTTC. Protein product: CASSPRQRGADGYTF.

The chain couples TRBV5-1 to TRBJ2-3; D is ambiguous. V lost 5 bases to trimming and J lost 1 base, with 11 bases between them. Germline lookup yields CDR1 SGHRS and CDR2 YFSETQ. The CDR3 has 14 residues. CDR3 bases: TGCGCCAGCAGGCTAACTGGGGGCACAGATACGCAGTATTTT. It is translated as CASRLTGGTDTQYF.

The CDR3 coding sequence is TGTGCCAGCAGCGGAGGTCCAGGACCCTTCACAGATACGCAGTATTTT. Translated, it gives CASSGGPGPFTDTQYF. The chain is built from TRBV2 and TRBJ2-3; possibly TRBD2 for D (5 bases). The CDR3 spans 16 residues. V was cut by 6 bases and J by 2 bases, with 18 bases left in between. Looked up from germline, CDR1 is SNHLY and CDR2 is FYNNEI.

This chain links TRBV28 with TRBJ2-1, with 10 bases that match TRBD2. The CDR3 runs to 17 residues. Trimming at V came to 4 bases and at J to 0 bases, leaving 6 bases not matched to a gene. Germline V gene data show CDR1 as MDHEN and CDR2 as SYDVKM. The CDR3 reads CASSSPGLASSYNEQFF. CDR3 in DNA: TGTGCCAGCAGTTCACCGGGACTAGCGTCCTCCTACAATGAGCAGTTCTTC.

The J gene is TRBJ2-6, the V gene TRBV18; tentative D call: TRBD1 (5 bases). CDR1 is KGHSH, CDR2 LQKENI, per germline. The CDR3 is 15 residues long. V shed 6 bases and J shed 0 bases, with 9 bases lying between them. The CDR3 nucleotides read TGTGCCAGCTCCGGACAAAGCTCTGGGGCCAACGTCCTGACTTTC. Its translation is CASSGQSSGANVLTF.

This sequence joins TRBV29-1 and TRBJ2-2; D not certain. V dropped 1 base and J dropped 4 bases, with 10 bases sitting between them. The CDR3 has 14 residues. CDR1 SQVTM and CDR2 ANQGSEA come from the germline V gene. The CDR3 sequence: CSVEGFGSTGELFF. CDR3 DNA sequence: TGCAGCGTTGAAGGGTTTGGCAGCACCGGGGAGCTGTTTTTT.

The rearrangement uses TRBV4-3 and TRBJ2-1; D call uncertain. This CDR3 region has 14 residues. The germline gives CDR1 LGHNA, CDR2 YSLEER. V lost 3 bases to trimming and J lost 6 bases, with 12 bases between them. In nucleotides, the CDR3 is TGCGCCAGCAGCCAGGAACACAACGGCAATGAGCAGTTCTTC. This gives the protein CASSQEHNGNEQFF.